This T cell receptor (beta chain) was identified during a study of T cell repertoires in cytomegalovirus infection. Study-level background: Both a matching HLA type and CMV infection were indicated by public TCR beta signatures. Whole-study findings and limits: Across the ex vivo response, the dominant clonotypes were HLA-C-restricted CMV-specific TCR beta clonotypes. CMV carriers with the relevant HLA were identified by cumulative public TCR beta family frequency.

This clonotype was picked up many times. The target antigen is unknown. The CDR3 runs 14 residues. Germline-derived CDR1 and CDR2 are SGHTA and FQGNSA. The V gene lost 4 bases and the J gene lost 1 base, with 10 bases spanning the gap. TCRdb independently ran MiXCR on the reads; one entry per CDR3 protein. This table holds 110,000 to 150,000 distinct CDR3 sequences, about 6.5% found once. Sample: PBMCs. The V call is TRBV7-2, the J call TRBJ1-1; D might be TRBD1 (5 bases). The clonotype was recovered from a human donor in good health (CMV status not recorded). Some clones in this sample may be carry-over from other donors' samples. CDR3 sequence (DNA): TGTGCCAGCAGCTCGACTCAGGGGAACACTGAAGCTTTCTTT. This sequence encodes CASSSTQGNTEAFF. Variable domain in full (rest from reference TRBV7-2 and TRBJ1-1): GAGVSQSPSNKVTEKGKDVELRCDPISGHTALYWYRQSLGQGLEFLIYFQGNSAPDKSGLPSDRFSAERTGGSVSTLTIQRTQQEDSAVYLCASSSTQGNTEAFFGQGTRLTVV.